The entry below describes one T cell receptor beta chain. Some clones are missing from TCRdb's copy, which holds only in-frame ones; the method was immunoSEQ multiplex PCR. The profile shows 150,000 to 200,000 clones, 80% to 95% of them singletons. The V and J ends lost 4 bases and 9 bases, in that order; junction bases with no gene match: 6. The CDR3 is 14 residues long. The germline V gene encodes CDR1 SGHTA and CDR2 FQGTGA. These data originate in a study of control samples from healthy donors and cancer patients. Sequencing input: blood. The chain carries TRBV7-3 and TRBJ2-1; the match to TRBD1 covers 10 bases. The clonotype originates from a woman aged 35 to 49 in good health. In DNA form, the CDR3 reads TGTGCCAGCAGCTCGGGACAGGGGATTGGTGAGCAGTTCTTC. Residues: CASSSGQGIGEQFF.